The 29 T cell receptor beta chains in this list originate from one sample, sequenced in a study of blood T cell repertoires in COVID-19. Libraries were prepared by immunoSEQ multiplex PCR; TCRdb keeps only in-frame clonotypes and omits some of them. The repertoire has some 95,000 clones, approximately 89% of them found once; the top ten carry less than 2.5%. The sequencing input was peripheral blood. These receptor sequences come from a human donor with active COVID-19. The donor label of this sample is uncertain.

The chain employs TRBV2 and TRBJ2-3; possible D gene TRBD2, 6 bases. CDR1 is SNHLY, CDR2 FYNNEI, per germline. V lost 1 base and J lost 1, with 9 bases in between. The CDR3 covers 15 residues. The CDR3 is CASSEGERGTDTQYF. The CDR3 bases are TGTGCCAGCAGTGAAGGGGAGCGGGGCACAGATACGCAGTATTTT.

V is TRBV29-1 and J is TRBJ2-5, with D possibly being TRBD1 (5 bases). Germline V gene sequence: CDR1 SQVTM, CDR2 ANQGSEA. V lost 2 bases to trimming and J lost 4 bases, with 11 bases between them. This CDR3 contains 13 residues. The CDR3 sequence is CSVERGYGETQYF. The CDR3 DNA is TGCAGCGTTGAAAGGGGTTACGGAGAGACCCAGTACTTC.

The rearrangement joins TRBV7-2 to TRBJ2-3; 10 nucleotides agree with TRBD2. Unmatched junction bases numbered 10, after V lost 5 bases and J lost 2 bases. CDR1 and CDR2 (germline): SGHTA, FQGNSA. This CDR3 is built from 17 residues. The CDR3 sequence: CASSRPYSGGYTDTQYF. Here the CDR3 DNA reads TGTGCCAGCAGCCGGCCGTATAGCGGGGGGTACACAGATACGCAGTATTTT.

This clone has just a few counts. The rearrangement joins TRBV18 to TRBJ1-2, with a possible D match to TRBD1 (5 bases). Trimming removed 1 base at V and 3 bases at J, with 12 bases between. This CDR3 region has 15 residues. The germline gives CDR1 KGHSH, CDR2 LQKENI. The CDR3 DNA reads as TGTGCCAGCTCACCACTCTGGGGCCAGTACTATGGCTACACCTTC. This encodes CASSPLWGQYYGYTF.

This chain's CDR3 is CASSVGAELKETQYF. CDR3 DNA: TGTGCCAGCAGCGTAGGGGCAGAACTTAAAGAGACCCAGTACTTC. The chain joins TRBV9 to TRBJ2-5; D remains ambiguous. The CDR3 totals 15 residues. V lost 0 bases and J 3 bases, leaving 12 bases between the germline ends. CDR1 SGDLS and CDR2 YYNGEE come from the germline V gene.

The chain has TRBV10-1 and TRBJ1-1; TRBD1 is a possible D gene (5 bases). Germline CDR1 WNHNN, CDR2 SYGVQD (reference sequence). Trimming took off 6 bases at V and 0 bases at J, with 8 bases between the two ends. The CDR3 has 13 amino acids. Here the CDR3 DNA reads TGCGCCAGCAGCAGGGCCCTGAACACTGAAGCTTTCTTT. Translated: CASSRALNTEAFF.

The chain joins TRBV19 to TRBJ1-1; D gene ambiguous. Germline V gene lookup returns CDR1 LNHDA and CDR2 SQIVND (reference sequence). V was trimmed by 6 bases and J by 3 bases, leaving 8 bases between them. CDR3 length equals 12 residues. DNA for the CDR3: TGTGCCAGTAGGAACTATGACACTGAAGCTTTCTTT. Amino acid sequence: CASRNYDTEAFF.

The chain links TRBV3-1 (or the pseudogene TRBV3-2) to TRBJ2-5; 10 bases fit TRBD2. The CDR3 is 17 residues long. With 4 bases clipped from V and 5 bases from J, the junction kept 13 bases outside the gene matches. Germline CDR1 reads LGHDT; CDR2 reads YNNKEL (reference sequence). The CDR3 loop is CASSPVLAGGSEETQYF. The CDR3 nucleotides are TGTGCCAGCAGCCCTGTTTTAGCGGGGGGCTCCGAGGAGACCCAGTACTTC.

The gene calls are TRBV7-2 and TRBJ1-1, with 7 bases identical to TRBD1. J lost 6 bases, V lost 3 bases, and 16 bases had no gene match. The CDR3 consists of 17 residues. Germline CDR1 reads SGHTA; CDR2 reads FQGNSA. CDR3 coding DNA: TGTGCCAGCAGCTTTTTCCCGGGGGCAGGGGGGTTCCCTGAAGCTTTCTTT. This translates into CASSFFPGAGGFPEAFF.

In DNA form, the CDR3 reads TGTGCCAGCAGCTTAGACAGATACACTGAAGCTTTCTTT. Translating it yields CASSLDRYTEAFF. The rearrangement joins TRBV11-3 to TRBJ1-1; D is undetermined. Trimming pared 0 bases from V and 3 bases from J, leaving 5 bases between. The CDR3 contains 13 residues. Germline CDR1 reads SGHNT; CDR2 reads YENEEA.

The rearrangement joins TRBV7-2 to TRBJ2-5; unclear D gene. The germline V gene encodes CDR1 SGHTA and CDR2 FQGNSA. Trimming removed 0 bases at V and 5 bases at J, with 4 bases between. CDR3 size: 12 residues. For the CDR3, the DNA is TGTGCCAGCAGCTTAGCTTCGGAGACCCAGTACTTC. This sequence encodes CASSLASETQYF.

The CDR3 sequence is CASSFGTGGPGNTGELFF. CDR3 DNA: TGTGCCAGCAGTTTCGGCACGGGGGGGCCCGGGAACACCGGGGAGCTGTTTTTT. The chain joins TRBV6-2 or TRBV6-3 to TRBJ2-2; TRBD2 aligns across 8 bases. With 4 bases clipped from V and 1 base from J, the junction kept 11 bases outside the gene matches. The CDR3 is 18 residues long. Germline assignment: CDR1 MNHEY and CDR2 SVGEGT.

J is TRBJ2-1 and V is TRBV24-1; D gene ambiguous. The CDR3 contains 12 residues. CDR1 KGHDR and CDR2 SFDVKD come from the germline V gene. Trimming took 1 base from V and 7 from J, leaving 4 bases between them. The DNA for the CDR3 is TGTGCCACCAGTGATTTATCAAATGAGCAGTTCTTC. Amino acid sequence: CATSDLSNEQFF.

For the CDR3, the DNA is TGTGCCAGCAGCGTCCCAGGGACACCCCTCCACTTT. This gives the protein CASSVPGTPLHF. The chain couples TRBV9 to TRBJ1-6, with a weak D call TRBD1 (5 bases). Germline CDR1 reads SGDLS; CDR2 reads YYNGEE. There are 12 residues in the CDR3. V lost 2 bases and J 11 bases, leaving 8 bases between the germline ends.

The V and J genes are TRBV2 and TRBJ2-3; D perhaps matches TRBD1 (5 bases). The germline V gene has CDR1 SNHLY and CDR2 FYNNEI. The CDR3 is 14 amino acids. Trimming stripped 7 bases from V and 0 bases from J, with 11 bases between. The CDR3 nucleotides are TGTGCCAGCATCATTGACAGTAGCACAGATACGCAGTATTTT. It encodes CASIIDSSTDTQYF.

The chain couples TRBV29-1 to TRBJ2-7, with 7 nucleotides matching TRBD1. CDR1 and CDR2 from the germline V gene are SQVTM and ANQGSEA. This CDR3 is built from 12 residues. Trimming removed 8 bases from V and 2 bases from J; junction bases left unmatched: 6. The CDR3 coding sequence is TGCAGCTTCCGGGACAGCGCCTACGAGCAGTACTTC. Its translation is CSFRDSAYEQYF.

This chain uses TRBV10-3 with TRBJ1-4; TRBD1 is a possible D gene (5 bases). The CDR3 totals 13 residues. Deletions cut 3 bases from V and 8 bases from J, with 10 bases between. Germline V gene sequence: CDR1 ENHRY, CDR2 SYGVKD. The DNA for the CDR3 is TGTGCCATCAGTGACAGGGTAAACGAAAAACTGTTTTTT. This sequence encodes CAISDRVNEKLFF.

This clone was picked up one time. The CDR3 DNA is TGTGCCAGCAGCTTGGCGTTGGGGCAGGGTAACACTGAAGCTTTCTTT. Its protein is CASSLALGQGNTEAFF. The rearrangement joins TRBV5-6 to TRBJ1-1; tentative D call: TRBD1 (5 bases). In germline, CDR1 is SGHDT, CDR2 YYEEEE. Trimming removed 0 bases from V and 2 bases from J, with 14 bases in between. The CDR3 consists of 16 residues.

This chain connects TRBV7-6 to TRBJ2-3, with 9 nucleotides matching TRBD1. V trimming: 3 bases; J trimming: 4 bases; junction bases outside the gene matches: 5. CDR3 length: 15 amino acids. The germline V gene encodes CDR1 SGHVS and CDR2 FNYEAQ. Here the CDR3 DNA reads TGTGCCAGCAGCTTCCTAGGACAGGGGCCAGATACGCAGTATTTT. Protein product: CASSFLGQGPDTQYF.

As DNA, the CDR3 is TGTGCCAGCAGACCAGACAGGGTCAGGAATGGCTACACCTTC. Translating it yields CASRPDRVRNGYTF. V and J are TRBV6-6 and TRBJ1-2, with 7 bases lining up with TRBD1. The length of the CDR3 is 14 residues. Germline V gene lookup returns CDR1 MNHNY and CDR2 SVGAGI (reference sequence). V gave up 6 bases and J gave up 6 bases; unmatched junction bases: 10.

CDR3 amino acids: CASSARPGDKNTEAFF. The CDR3 region has the DNA TGTGCCAGCAGCGCGCGACCCGGGGACAAGAACACTGAAGCTTTCTTT. This chain uses TRBV9 with TRBJ1-1; D perhaps matches TRBD1 (6 bases). Germline CDR1 and CDR2: SGDLS and YYNGEE. V lost 3 bases, J lost 1 base, and 16 bases lay in between. This CDR3 contains 16 residues.

Worth noting for this clone: Its ends do not fully match the called genes, so a read error is possible. The chain joins TRBV5-6 to TRBJ2-3, with 14 bases matching TRBD2. The CDR3 covers 18 residues. CDR1 is SGHDT and CDR2 is YYEEEE in the germline V gene. The CDR3 spells CACSPGLAGGLDTDTQYF. CDR3 coding DNA: TGTGCCTGCAGCCCAGGACTAGCGGGGGGCCTAGACACAGATACGCAGTATTTT.

This chain connects TRBV7-2 to TRBJ1-6; TRBD1 might be the D (5 bases). Trimming left V 6 bases short and J 7 bases short, with 10 bases between. The CDR3 has 13 residues. Germline V lookup: CDR1 SGHTA, CDR2 FQGNSA. CDR3 sequence reads: CASRQGGNSPLHF. In nucleotides, the CDR3 is TGTGCCAGCAGGCAGGGCGGAAATTCACCCCTCCACTTT. Looking up the rest from reference TRBV7-2 and TRBJ1-6 gives the full variable domain: GAGVSQSPSNKVTEKGKDVELRCDPISGHTALYWYRQSLGQGLEFLIYFQGNSAPDKSGLPSDRFSAERTGGSVSTLTIQRTQQEDSAVYLCASRQGGNSPLHFGNGTRLTVT.

The V and J genes are TRBV6-1 and TRBJ1-1; weak D call: TRBD1 (6 bases). The CDR3 runs to 13 residues. Per the germline V gene, CDR1 is MNHNS and CDR2 is SASEGT. The V end was cut by 3 bases, the J end by 8 bases, with 13 bases between. CDR3 in DNA: TGTGCCAGCAGTGACGCGACAGGCCCCGAAGCTTTCTTT. Translated: CASSDATGPEAFF.

This clone was seen once. This chain joins TRBV5-6 and TRBJ2-5; D perhaps matches TRBD2 (6 bases). V lost 0 bases and J lost 4, with 13 bases in between. This CDR3 spans 15 amino acids. Per germline, CDR1 SGHDT and CDR2 YYEEEE. CDR3 region: CASSLGRDALETQYF. The CDR3 DNA reads TGTGCCAGCAGCTTGGGGCGGGATGCCTTAGAGACCCAGTACTTC.

The chain joins TRBV28 to TRBJ2-2, with TRBD2 identical over 8 bases. This CDR3 is 15 amino acids long. The germline V gene encodes CDR1 MDHEN and CDR2 SYDVKM. J gave up 5 bases and V 6 bases, and 8 bases lay outside the gene matches. The CDR3 loop is CASSGGGSPTGELFF. CDR3 bases: TGTGCCAGCAGCGGGGGGGGGTCCCCAACCGGGGAGCTGTTTTTT.

The chain couples TRBV5-1 to TRBJ2-3; 9 bases align to TRBD1. The CDR3 is 16 residues long. The V gene's germline CDR1 is SGHRS and CDR2 YFSETQ. Losses at the gene ends were 4 bases for V and 5 bases for J; bases not matched to a gene: 11. The CDR3 here is CASSPTRTGVLDTQYF. The CDR3 DNA sequence: TGCGCCAGCAGCCCGACAAGGACAGGGGTTTTAGATACGCAGTATTTT.

This chain uses TRBV6-5 with TRBJ2-6, with 7 bases matching TRBD1. This CDR3 has 15 residues. The germline V gene has CDR1 MNHEY and CDR2 SVGAGI. J lost 1 base, V lost 6 bases, and 3 bases had no gene match. CDR3 DNA sequence: TGTGCCAGCAGCTACAGGGGTTCTGGGGCCAACGTCCTGACTTTC. It translates to CASSYRGSGANVLTF.

This chain joins TRBV9 and TRBJ1-3; D remains ambiguous. V lost 6 bases to trimming and J lost 0 bases, with 7 bases between them. Germline assignment: CDR1 SGDLS and CDR2 YYNGEE. The CDR3 length is 13 residues. Here the CDR3 DNA reads TGTGCCAGCAAGGGAGTCTCTGGAAACACCATATATTTT. It specifies CASKGVSGNTIYF.